One TCR beta chain is described in this entry. Its target is unknown. The missing CDR3 end, 3 residues past where the read stops, is filled in from the germline J gene. Profiling relied on immunoSEQ multiplex PCR, and the TCRdb table lists in-frame clones only, not all of them. This sample carries about 23,000 clones, none of them present only once. Both groups were predominantly of Caucasian heritage. Blood samples were heparinized, about 4.5 to 8.5 ml per donor. Per germline, CDR1 SGHRS and CDR2 YFSETQ. The CDR3 is 16 amino acids. With V trimmed by 3 bases and J by 2 bases, 8 bases remained unmatched. The data derive from a study of T cell clonality in common variable immunodeficiency. Study conclusions and caveats: Patient heterogeneity in the CVID cohort limited correlations between repertoire features and clinical complications. In common variable immunodeficiency, TCR beta chains reportedly carried fewer deletions and N-nucleotide insertions.

The J gene is TRBJ2-7, the V gene TRBV5-1; 10 bases fit TRBD2. The receptor was derived from a human donor with common variable immunodeficiency. Sequencing used peripheral blood mononuclear cells. The part of the CDR3 DNA that was read is TGCGCCAGCAGCTCGATTAGCGGGGGGCTAACCTACGAG. Protein: CASSSISGGLTYE. In full, the CDR3 reads CASSSISGGLTYEQYF.